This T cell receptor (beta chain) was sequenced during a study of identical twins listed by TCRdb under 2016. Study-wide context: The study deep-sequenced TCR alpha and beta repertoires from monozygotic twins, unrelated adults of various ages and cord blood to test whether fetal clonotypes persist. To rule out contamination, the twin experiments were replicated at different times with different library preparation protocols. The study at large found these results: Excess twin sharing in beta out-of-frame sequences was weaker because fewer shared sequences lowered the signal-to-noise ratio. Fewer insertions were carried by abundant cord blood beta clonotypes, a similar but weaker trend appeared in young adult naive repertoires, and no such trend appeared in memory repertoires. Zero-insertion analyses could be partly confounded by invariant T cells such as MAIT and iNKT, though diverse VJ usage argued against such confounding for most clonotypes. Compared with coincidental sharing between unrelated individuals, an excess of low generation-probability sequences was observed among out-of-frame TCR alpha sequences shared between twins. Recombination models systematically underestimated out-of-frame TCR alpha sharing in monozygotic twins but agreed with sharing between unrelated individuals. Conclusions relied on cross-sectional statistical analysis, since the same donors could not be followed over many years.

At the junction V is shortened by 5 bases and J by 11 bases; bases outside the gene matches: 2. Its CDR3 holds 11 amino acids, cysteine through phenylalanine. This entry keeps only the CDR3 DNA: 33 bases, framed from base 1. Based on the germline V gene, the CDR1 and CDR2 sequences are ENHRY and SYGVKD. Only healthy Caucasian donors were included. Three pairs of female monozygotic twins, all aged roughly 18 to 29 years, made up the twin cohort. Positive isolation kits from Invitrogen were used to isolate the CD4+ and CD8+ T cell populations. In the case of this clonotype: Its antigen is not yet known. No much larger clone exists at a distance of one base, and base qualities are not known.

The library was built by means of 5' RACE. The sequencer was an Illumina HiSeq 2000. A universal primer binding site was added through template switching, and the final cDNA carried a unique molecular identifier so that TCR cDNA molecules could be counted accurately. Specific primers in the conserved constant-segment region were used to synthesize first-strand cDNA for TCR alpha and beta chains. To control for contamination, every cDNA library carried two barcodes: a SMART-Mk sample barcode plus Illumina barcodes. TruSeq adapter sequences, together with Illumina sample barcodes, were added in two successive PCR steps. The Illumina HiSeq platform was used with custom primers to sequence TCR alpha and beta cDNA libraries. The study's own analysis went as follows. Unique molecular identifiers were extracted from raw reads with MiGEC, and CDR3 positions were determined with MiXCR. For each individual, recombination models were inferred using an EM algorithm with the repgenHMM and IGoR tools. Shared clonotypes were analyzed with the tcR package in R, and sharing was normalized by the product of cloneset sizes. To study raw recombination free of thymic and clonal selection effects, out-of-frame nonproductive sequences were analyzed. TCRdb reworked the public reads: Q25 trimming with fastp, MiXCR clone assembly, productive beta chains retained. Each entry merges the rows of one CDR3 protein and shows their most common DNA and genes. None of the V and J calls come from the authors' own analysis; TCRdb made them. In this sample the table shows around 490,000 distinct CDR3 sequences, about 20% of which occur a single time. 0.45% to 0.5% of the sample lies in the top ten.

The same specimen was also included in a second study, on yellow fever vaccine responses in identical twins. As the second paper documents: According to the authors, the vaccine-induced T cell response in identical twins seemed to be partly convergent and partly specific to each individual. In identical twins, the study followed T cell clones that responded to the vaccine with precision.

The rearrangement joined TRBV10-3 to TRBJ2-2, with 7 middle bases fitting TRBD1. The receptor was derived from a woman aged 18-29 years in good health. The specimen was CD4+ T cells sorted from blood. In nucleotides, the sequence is TGTGCCATCAGTCGGGACAGAGAGCTGTTTTTT. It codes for CAISRDRELFF.